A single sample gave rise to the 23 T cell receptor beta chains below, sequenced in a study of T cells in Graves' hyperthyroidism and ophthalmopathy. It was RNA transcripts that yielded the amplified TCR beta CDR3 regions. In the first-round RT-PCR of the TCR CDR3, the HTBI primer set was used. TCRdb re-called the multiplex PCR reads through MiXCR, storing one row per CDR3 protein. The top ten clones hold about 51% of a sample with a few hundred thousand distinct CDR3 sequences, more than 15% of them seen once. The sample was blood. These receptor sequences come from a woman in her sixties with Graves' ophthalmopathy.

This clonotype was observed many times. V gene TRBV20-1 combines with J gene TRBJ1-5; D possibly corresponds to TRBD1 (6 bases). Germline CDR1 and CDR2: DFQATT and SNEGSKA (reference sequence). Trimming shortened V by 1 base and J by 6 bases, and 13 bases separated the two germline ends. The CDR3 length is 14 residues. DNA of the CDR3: TGCAGTGCTAGAGGAGGGCAGGGGAGTCAGCCCCAGCATTTT. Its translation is CSARGGQGSQPQHF.

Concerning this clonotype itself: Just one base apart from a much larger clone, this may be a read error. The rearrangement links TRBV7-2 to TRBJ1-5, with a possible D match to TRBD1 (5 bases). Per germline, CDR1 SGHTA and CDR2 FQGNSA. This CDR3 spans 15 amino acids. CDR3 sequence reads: CACSFEAGRVQPQHF. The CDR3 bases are TGTGCCTGCAGCTTTGAGGCGGGCAGGGTTCAGCCCCAGCATTTT.

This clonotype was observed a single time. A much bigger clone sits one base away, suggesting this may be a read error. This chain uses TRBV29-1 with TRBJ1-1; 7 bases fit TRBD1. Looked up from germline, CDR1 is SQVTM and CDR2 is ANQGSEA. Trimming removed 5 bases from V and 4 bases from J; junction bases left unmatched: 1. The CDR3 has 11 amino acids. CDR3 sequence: CSVSGGTEAFF. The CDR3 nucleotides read TGCAGCGTTTCAGGGGGCACTGAAGCTTTCTTT. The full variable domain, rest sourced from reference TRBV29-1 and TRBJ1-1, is SAVISQKPSRDICQRGTSLTIQCQVDSQVTMMFWYRQQPGQSLTLIATANQGSEATYESGFVIDKFPISRPNLTFSTLTVSNMSPEDSSIYLCSVSGGTEAFFGQGTRLTVV.

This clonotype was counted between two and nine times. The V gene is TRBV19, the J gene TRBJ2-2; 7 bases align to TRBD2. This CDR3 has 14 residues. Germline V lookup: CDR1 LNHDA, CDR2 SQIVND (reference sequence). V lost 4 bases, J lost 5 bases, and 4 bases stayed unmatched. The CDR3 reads CASSRGLRTGELFF. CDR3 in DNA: TGTGCCAGTAGTAGGGGACTACGAACCGGGGAGCTGTTTTTT.

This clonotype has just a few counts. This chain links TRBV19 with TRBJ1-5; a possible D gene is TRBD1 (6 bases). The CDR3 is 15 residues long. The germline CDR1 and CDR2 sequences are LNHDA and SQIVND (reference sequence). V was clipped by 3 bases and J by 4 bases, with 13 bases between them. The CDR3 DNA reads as TGTGCCAGTAGTATCAATCCACAGGGTAATCAGCCCCAGCATTTT. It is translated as CASSINPQGNQPQHF.

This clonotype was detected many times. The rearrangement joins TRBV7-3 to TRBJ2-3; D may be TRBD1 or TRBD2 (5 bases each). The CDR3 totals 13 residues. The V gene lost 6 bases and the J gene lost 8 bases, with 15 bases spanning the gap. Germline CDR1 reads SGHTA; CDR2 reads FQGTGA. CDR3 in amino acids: CASSPTAGSTQYF. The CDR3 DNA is TGTGCCAGCAGTCCCACAGCAGGGAGTACGCAGTATTTT. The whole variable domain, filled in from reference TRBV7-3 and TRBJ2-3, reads GAGVSQTPSNKVTEKGKYVELRCDPISGHTALYWYRQSLGQGPEFLIYFQGTGAADDSGLPNDRFFAVRPEGSVSTLKIQRTERGDSAVYLCASSPTAGSTQYFGPGTRLTVL.

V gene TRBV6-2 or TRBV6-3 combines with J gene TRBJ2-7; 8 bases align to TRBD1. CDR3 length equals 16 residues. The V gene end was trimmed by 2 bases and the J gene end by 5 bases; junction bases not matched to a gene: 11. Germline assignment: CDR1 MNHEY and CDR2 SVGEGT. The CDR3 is CASSYPYRGENDEQYF. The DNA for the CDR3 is TGTGCCAGCAGTTACCCGTACAGGGGGGAGAACGACGAGCAGTACTTC.

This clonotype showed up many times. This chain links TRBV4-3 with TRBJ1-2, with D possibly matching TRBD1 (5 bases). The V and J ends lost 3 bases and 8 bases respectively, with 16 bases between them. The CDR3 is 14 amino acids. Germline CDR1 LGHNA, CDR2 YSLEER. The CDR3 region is CASSHKSRGDGYTF. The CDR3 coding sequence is TGCGCCAGCAGCCACAAATCGAGAGGGGACGGCTACACCTTC.

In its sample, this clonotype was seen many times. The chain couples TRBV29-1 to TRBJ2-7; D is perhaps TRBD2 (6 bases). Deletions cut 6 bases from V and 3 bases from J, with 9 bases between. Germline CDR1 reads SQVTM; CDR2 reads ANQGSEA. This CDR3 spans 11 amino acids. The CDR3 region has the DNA TGCAGCGTCTCGGGACTCTACGAGCAGTACTTC. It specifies CSVSGLYEQYF.

For the CDR3, the DNA is TGCGCCAGCAGCCAAACCGTCCGGACAGGCTATGGCTACACCTTC. It yields the protein CASSQTVRTGYGYTF. This chain links TRBV4-3 with TRBJ1-2; 7 nucleotides line up with TRBD1. The CDR3 runs to 15 residues. After removal of 2 bases from V and 4 bases from J, the junction contained 7 bases not matched to a gene. Germline lookup yields CDR1 LGHNA and CDR2 YSLEER.

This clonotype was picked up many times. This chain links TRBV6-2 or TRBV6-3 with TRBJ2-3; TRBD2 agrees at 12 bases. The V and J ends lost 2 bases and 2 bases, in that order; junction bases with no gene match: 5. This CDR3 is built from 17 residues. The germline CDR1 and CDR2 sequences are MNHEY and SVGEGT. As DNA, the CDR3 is TGTGCCAGCAGTTACCTCCGGACTAGCGGGGACACAGATACGCAGTATTTT. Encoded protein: CASSYLRTSGDTDTQYF.

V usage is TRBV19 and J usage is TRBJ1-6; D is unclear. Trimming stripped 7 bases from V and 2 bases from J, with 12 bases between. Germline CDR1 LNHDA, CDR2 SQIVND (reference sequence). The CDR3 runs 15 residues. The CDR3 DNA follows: TGTGCCAGTACATACGACGGAACCTATAATTCACCCCTCCACTTT. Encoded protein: CASTYDGTYNSPLHF.

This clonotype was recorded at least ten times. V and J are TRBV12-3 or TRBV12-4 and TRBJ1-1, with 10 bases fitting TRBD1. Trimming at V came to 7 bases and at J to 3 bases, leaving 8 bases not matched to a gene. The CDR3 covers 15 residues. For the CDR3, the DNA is TGTGCCAGCACCGGGAGGGGGACAGGGGACACTGAAGCTTTCTTT. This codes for CASTGRGTGDTEAFF.

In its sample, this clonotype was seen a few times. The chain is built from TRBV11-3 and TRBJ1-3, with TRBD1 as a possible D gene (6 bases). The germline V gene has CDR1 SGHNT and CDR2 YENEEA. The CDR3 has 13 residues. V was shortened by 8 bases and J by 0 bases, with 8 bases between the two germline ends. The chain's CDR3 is CASGQSSGNTIYF. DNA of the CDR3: TGTGCCAGCGGACAGAGCTCTGGAAACACCATATATTTT. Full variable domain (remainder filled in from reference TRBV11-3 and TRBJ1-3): EAGVVQSPRYKIIEKKQPVAFWCNPISGHNTLYWYLQNLGQGPELLIRYENEEAVDDSQLPKDRFSAERLKGVDSTLKIQPAELGDSAVYLCASGQSSGNTIYFGEGSWLTVV.

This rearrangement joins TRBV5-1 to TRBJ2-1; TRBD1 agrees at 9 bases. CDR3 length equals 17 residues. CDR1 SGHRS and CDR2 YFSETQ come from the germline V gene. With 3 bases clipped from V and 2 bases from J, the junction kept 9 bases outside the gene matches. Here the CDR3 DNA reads TGCGCCAGCAGCTCAATGTCGACAGGGGGGCCCTACAATGAGCAGTTCTTC. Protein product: CASSSMSTGGPYNEQFF.

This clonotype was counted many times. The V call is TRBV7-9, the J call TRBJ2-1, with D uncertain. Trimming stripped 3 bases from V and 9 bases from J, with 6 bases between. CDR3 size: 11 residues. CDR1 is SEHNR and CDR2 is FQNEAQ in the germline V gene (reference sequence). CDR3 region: CASSFGAEQFF. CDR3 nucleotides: TGTGCCAGCAGCTTTGGCGCTGAGCAGTTCTTC.

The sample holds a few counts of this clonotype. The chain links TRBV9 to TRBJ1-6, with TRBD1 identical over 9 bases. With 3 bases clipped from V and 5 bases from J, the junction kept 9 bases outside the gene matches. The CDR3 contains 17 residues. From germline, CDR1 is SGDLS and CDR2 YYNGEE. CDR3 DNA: TGTGCCAGCAGCGCCGCACCAGGACAGGGGAATAATTCACCCCTCCACTTT. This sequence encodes CASSAAPGQGNNSPLHF.

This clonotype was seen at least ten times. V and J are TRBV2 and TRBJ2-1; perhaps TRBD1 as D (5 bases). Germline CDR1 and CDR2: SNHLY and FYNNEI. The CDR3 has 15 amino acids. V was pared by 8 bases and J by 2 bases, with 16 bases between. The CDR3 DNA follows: TGTGCCAGCCATCTGACGCAGGGTACCTACAATGAGCAGTTCTTC. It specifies CASHLTQGTYNEQFF.

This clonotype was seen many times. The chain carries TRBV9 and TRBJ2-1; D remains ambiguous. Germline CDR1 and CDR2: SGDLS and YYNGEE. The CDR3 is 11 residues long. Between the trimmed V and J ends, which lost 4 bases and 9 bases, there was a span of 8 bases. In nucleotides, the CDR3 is TGTGCCAGCAGCCCCAGTCTTGAGCAGTTCTTC. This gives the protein CASSPSLEQFF. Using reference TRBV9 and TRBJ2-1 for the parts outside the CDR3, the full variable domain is DSGVTQTPKHLITATGQRVTLRCSPRSGDLSVYWYQQSLDQGLQFLIQYYNGEERAKGNILERFSAQQFPDLHSELNLSSLELGDSALYFCASSPSLEQFFGPGTRLTVL.

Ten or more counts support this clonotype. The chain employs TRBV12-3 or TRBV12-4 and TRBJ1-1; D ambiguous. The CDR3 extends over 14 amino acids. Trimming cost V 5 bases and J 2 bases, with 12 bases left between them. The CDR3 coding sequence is TGTGCCAGCAGTGAGCAGACCGTTAACACTGAAGCTTTCTTT. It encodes CASSEQTVNTEAFF.

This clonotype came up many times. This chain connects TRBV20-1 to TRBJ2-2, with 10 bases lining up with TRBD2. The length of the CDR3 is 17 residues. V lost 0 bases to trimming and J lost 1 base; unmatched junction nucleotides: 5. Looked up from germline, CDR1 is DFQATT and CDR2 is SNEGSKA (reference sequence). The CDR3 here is CSARDRSGRVNTGELFF. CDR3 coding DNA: TGCAGTGCTAGAGATCGAAGCGGGAGGGTGAACACCGGGGAGCTGTTTTTT.

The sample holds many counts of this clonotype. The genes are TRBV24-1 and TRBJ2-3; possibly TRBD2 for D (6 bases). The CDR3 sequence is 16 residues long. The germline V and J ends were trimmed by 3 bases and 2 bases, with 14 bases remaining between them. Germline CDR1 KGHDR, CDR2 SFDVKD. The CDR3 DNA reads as TGTGCCACCAGTGATGTTGCGGGGCAGAACACAGATACGCAGTATTTT. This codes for CATSDVAGQNTDTQYF.

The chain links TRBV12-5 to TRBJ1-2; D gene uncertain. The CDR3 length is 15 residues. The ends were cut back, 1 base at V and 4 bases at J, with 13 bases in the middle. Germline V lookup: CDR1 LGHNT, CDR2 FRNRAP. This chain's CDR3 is CASGLGTEGPYGYTF. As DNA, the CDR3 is TGTGCTAGTGGTTTGGGGACGGAAGGTCCCTATGGCTACACCTTC. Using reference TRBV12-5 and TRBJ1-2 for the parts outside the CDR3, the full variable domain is DARVTQTPRHKVTEMGQEVTMRCQPILGHNTVFWYRQTMMQGLELLAYFRNRAPLDDSGMPKDRFSAEMPDATLATLKIQPSEPRDSAVYFCASGLGTEGPYGYTFGSGTRLTVV.